Shown below are 11 T cell receptor beta chains from a single sample sequenced in a study of blood T cell repertoires in COVID-19 (TCRdb year 2020). The library was generated by the immunoSEQ multiplex PCR assay. The table was pulled from immuneACCESS by TCRdb, which kept in-frame rearrangements only. Such tables lose some clones; where checked, under half of the loss comes from unresolved V genes, and the rest has no known cause. The sample profile shows around 400,000 clones; around 86% of them were found once. Approximately 5% of the sample is in the top ten clones. Sequenced sample: PBMCs or T cells enriched from blood (not recorded which). The receptors here all came from a woman aged 50 to 65 who had recovered from COVID-19.

This rearrangement joins TRBV6-5 to TRBJ1-5, with TRBD1 identical over 9 bases. CDR1 MNHEY and CDR2 SVGAGI come from the germline V gene. The trim removed 6 bases at V and 4 bases at J, leaving 7 bases unmatched. The CDR3 spans 15 residues. Here the CDR3 DNA reads TGTGCCAGCAGGCCACAGGGGGCCCTTAATCAGCCCCAGCATTTT. Protein sequence: CASRPQGALNQPQHF.

A single count supports this clone. This chain links TRBV14 with TRBJ1-2, with 9 bases aligning to TRBD1. V lost 1 base to trimming and J lost 8 bases; unmatched junction nucleotides: 8. The CDR3 length is 15 residues. Per the germline V gene, CDR1 is SGHDN and CDR2 is FVKESK. CDR3 bases: TGTGCCAGCAGCCAAGTCCCGGGACAGGGAAGGGGCTACACCTTC. Translating gives CASSQVPGQGRGYTF.

The chain joins TRBV4-2 to TRBJ1-6; 11 bases fit TRBD1. With V trimmed by 0 bases and J by 0 bases, 1 base remained unmatched. The germline gives CDR1 LGHNA, CDR2 YNFKEQ. CDR3 size: 18 residues. CDR3 residues: CASSQEGTGGSYNSPLHF. For the CDR3, the DNA is TGTGCCAGCAGCCAAGAGGGGACAGGGGGCTCCTATAATTCACCCCTCCACTTT.

The genes are TRBV12-5 and TRBJ1-1, with D maybe TRBD1 (5 bases). The ends were cut back, 3 bases at V and 4 bases at J, with 15 bases in the middle. The CDR3 is 15 residues long. Germline loops: CDR1 LGHNT, CDR2 FRNRAP. CDR3 in DNA: TGTGCTAGTGGTTTTGGGGGGAGAGGGAGCACTGAAGCTTTCTTT. Translating gives CASGFGGRGSTEAFF.

This chain uses TRBV19 with TRBJ1-1; unclear D gene. CDR1 and CDR2 from the germline V gene are LNHDA and SQIVND (reference sequence). The CDR3 totals 13 residues. Trimming took off 0 bases at V and 5 bases at J, with 7 bases between the two ends. CDR3 coding DNA: TGTGCCAGTAGTATAGATAGCGGGACTGAAGCTTTCTTT. It specifies CASSIDSGTEAFF.

In DNA, the CDR3 is TGTGCCAGCAGCTCGCTGACAGCGACCTACGAGCAGTACTTC. Amino acids: CASSSLTATYEQYF. The rearrangement links TRBV7-3 to TRBJ2-7; possible D gene TRBD1, 5 bases. The V end was cut by 4 bases, the J end by 2 bases, with 12 bases between. The germline gives CDR1 SGHTA, CDR2 FQGTGA. This CDR3 is built from 14 residues.

The chain carries TRBV29-1 and TRBJ2-7, with 9 bases lining up with TRBD2. CDR1 is SQVTM and CDR2 is ANQGSEA in the germline V gene. V gave up 1 base and J gave up 11 bases; unmatched junction bases: 6. This CDR3 has 12 residues. CDR3 loop: CSVEVAGASEYF. The DNA for the CDR3 is TGCAGCGTTGAAGTAGCGGGAGCTTCAGAGTACTTC.

J is TRBJ1-6 and V is TRBV6-5; possibly TRBD1 for D (5 bases). CDR1 and CDR2 from the germline V gene are MNHEY and SVGAGI. The CDR3 length is 15 residues. The V gene lost 4 bases and the J gene lost 10 bases, with 17 bases spanning the gap. In DNA, the CDR3 is TGTGCCAGCAGTTCCGCGGGGCAGGCGAGGTCACCCCTCCACTTT. Translation gives CASSSAGQARSPLHF.

The rearrangement joins TRBV30 to TRBJ2-7; perhaps TRBD2 as D (5 bases). The CDR3 runs to 14 residues. Trimming took off 2 bases at V and 9 bases at J, with 20 bases between the two ends. CDR1 is GTSNPN, CDR2 SVGIG, per germline (reference sequence). The CDR3 DNA reads TGTGCCTGGAGTCCCGACTATGGTTCTCCATGGCAGTACTTC. As protein: CAWSPDYGSPWQYF.

The V and J genes are TRBV12-3 or TRBV12-4 and TRBJ1-5; D ambiguous. The V end was cut by 1 base, the J end by 8 bases, with 9 bases between. The CDR3 extends over 13 amino acids. CDR3 protein: CASSLGEGKPQHF. DNA of the CDR3: TGTGCCAGCAGTTTAGGGGAGGGAAAGCCCCAGCATTTT.

This chain uses TRBV18 with TRBJ2-2; D uncertain. The CDR3 contains 14 residues. Trimming took 6 bases from V and 3 from J, leaving 11 bases between them. Looked up from germline, CDR1 is KGHSH and CDR2 is LQKENI. The chain's CDR3 is CASSLHLDTGELFF. CDR3 nucleotides: TGTGCCAGCTCCCTTCACTTGGACACCGGGGAGCTGTTTTTT.